This is a list of T cell receptor beta chains from one sample in a study of yellow fever vaccine responses in identical twins. TCRdb ran MiXCR on the RT-PCR reads and lists one entry per CDR3 protein. The sample lists roughly 15,000 distinct CDR3 sequences, approximately 84% occurring once. The sequencing used T cells from blood (PBMCs), unsorted or a sorted subset (not recorded which), collected before or after yellow fever vaccination (not recorded which). The receptors shown here come from a woman under 30 who received the yellow fever vaccine. CDR3s include the opening cysteine and the closing phenylalanine or tryptophan. A D gene is named only where the DNA matches it firmly. Only part of the rows carry a size: once, few, many, or a class if the clone is expanded.

j_call v_call d_call clone_size cdr3_nt cdr3_aa
TRBJ2-5 TRBV28 TRBD2 NA TGTGCCAGCAGTTGGAGCGGGAGAGATGAGACCCAGTACTTC CASSWSGRDETQYF
TRBJ1-6 TRBV20-1 NA NA TGCAGTGCTAGAGAGGAGGGGTCCTATAATTCACCCCTCCACTTT CSAREEGSYNSPLHF
TRBJ1-2 TRBV29-1 NA few TGCAGCGTTAAGCGGGACTATGGCTACACCTTC CSVKRDYGYTF
TRBJ2-3 TRBV5-4 NA NA TGTGCCAGCAGCTTGGCTGGAAACACAGATACGCAGTATTTT CASSLAGNTDTQYF
TRBJ2-1 TRBV5-1 TRBD2 NA TGCGCCAGCAGCTCTCAAAGCGGGGCGTACAATGAGCAGTTCTTC CASSSQSGAYNEQFF
TRBJ1-4 TRBV4-1 TRBD1 NA TGCGCCAGCAGCCAAGATGGGACAGGGAATGAAAAACTGTTTTTT CASSQDGTGNEKLFF
TRBJ2-7 TRBV12-3/TRBV12-4 NA NA TGTGCCAGCAGTTCATCCTACGAGCAGTACTTC CASSSSYEQYF
TRBJ1-1 TRBV29-1 NA NA TGCAGCGTTAGTTATCTAGGAGTCTCGCCTAGAAACCTCTTT CSVSYLGVSPRNLF
TRBJ2-2 TRBV13 NA NA TGTGCCAGCACCCAAGAAGGGACACTGAACACCGGGGAGCTGTTTTTT CASTQEGTLNTGELFF
TRBJ2-5 TRBV3-1 NA few TGTGCCAGCAGCCAATTCGACGGGGGCCCCCAAGAGACCCAGTACTTC CASSQFDGGPQETQYF
TRBJ1-1 TRBV13 NA NA TGTGCCAGCAGCTTAGGCATCCCGAACACTGAAGCTTTCTTT CASSLGIPNTEAFF
TRBJ1-2 TRBV6-1 TRBD1 NA TGTGCCAGCAGACCCCGAGGGGGCGGCTATGGCTACACCTTC CASRPRGGGYGYTF
TRBJ2-5 TRBV18 TRBD1 once TGTGCCAGCTCACCTCCGGGACAGAAAGAGACCCAGTACTTC CASSPPGQKETQYF
TRBJ2-1 TRBV7-9 NA NA TGTGCCAGCAGCCCCCTATGGGACAATGAGCAGTTCTTC CASSPLWDNEQFF